The TCR beta chain described here comes from a study of OX40 agonist ivuxolimab in advanced cancers. CDR1 is SGHDT, CDR2 YYEEEE, per germline. This CDR3 comprises 14 residues. The germline V and J ends were trimmed by 4 bases and 7 bases, with 15 bases remaining between them. The repertoire was sequenced with immunoSEQ multiplex PCR; TCRdb's copy has only in-frame clones and lacks some. The sample records some 30,000 clones, approximately 84% being singletons. This clone came up a few times. Here the sequenced sample was CD4+ or CD8+ T cells sorted from blood, taken in a trial of the OX40 agonist ivuxolimab. The chain joins TRBV5-6 to TRBJ1-5, with a tentative D call TRBD1 (6 bases). The receptor comes from an adult with an advanced solid tumor such as melanoma, head and neck, liver or kidney cancer. The CDR3 DNA is TGTGCCAGCAGCCTCGGACAGTCCGTACAGCCCCAGCATTTT. This sequence encodes CASSLGQSVQPQHF.